Each of the 18 T cell receptor beta chains below was sequenced from the same sample in a study of glioma-infiltrating T cells after dendritic cell vaccination. Clones were sequenced by immunoSEQ multiplex PCR, and TCRdb holds only the in-frame ones, with some missing. Among 25,000 to 35,000 clones, 90% to 95% were seen once, and the ten largest hold around 2.1%. The sample in question was blood, obtained before dendritic cell vaccination. These receptors were taken from a human donor with glioblastoma.

This clone has just a few counts. This chain joins TRBV7-2 and TRBJ2-7; D is possibly TRBD2 (7 bases). Germline CDR1 and CDR2: SGHTA and FQGNSA. CDR3 size: 16 residues. V was pared by 6 bases and J by 2 bases, with 20 bases between. CDR3 residues: CASRFRGGLQPYEQYF. CDR3 nucleotide sequence: TGTGCCAGCAGATTTAGGGGGGGATTACAACCCTACGAGCAGTACTTC.

V usage is TRBV29-1 and J usage is TRBJ2-1; a possible D gene is TRBD1 (6 bases). CDR1 and CDR2 from the germline V gene are SQVTM and ANQGSEA. The CDR3 extends over 10 amino acids. The V end lost 7 bases, the J end lost 9 bases, and 10 bases lay between the germline ends. The CDR3 region has the DNA TGCAGCGCCGGGGACACTGAGCAGTTCTTC. As protein: CSAGDTEQFF.

The chain links TRBV4-1 to TRBJ1-5, with 7 bases matching TRBD1. Germline trimming cut 0 bases from V and 3 bases from J; bases unmatched to any gene: 14. Looked up from germline, CDR1 is MGHRA and CDR2 is YSYEKL. This CDR3 has 19 residues. CDR3 DNA: TGCGCCAGCAGCCAAGATTCCCAAAGGGGGCTCATTCTCAATCAGCCCCAGCATTTT. Translation gives CASSQDSQRGLILNQPQHF.

CDR3 bases: TGTGCCAGCAGCCCAACTCCGATCCAGGACGAGCAGTACTTC. Translated, it gives CASSPTPIQDEQYF. The chain is built from TRBV16 and TRBJ2-7; D unresolved. Germline V lookup: CDR1 KGHSY, CDR2 FQNENV. Trimming stripped 4 bases from V and 5 bases from J, with 15 bases between. The CDR3 spans 14 residues.

The V call is TRBV11-2, the J call TRBJ2-1; D gene uncertain. The V gene lost 4 bases and the J gene lost 8 bases, with 9 bases spanning the gap. CDR1 and CDR2 (germline): SGHAT, FQNNGV. This CDR3 is built from 12 residues. The CDR3 nucleotides read TGTGCCAGCAGCTCCCCCGGGTATGAGCAGTTCTTC. Translation gives CASSSPGYEQFF.

The chain combines TRBV5-1 with TRBJ1-1, with 12 bases aligning to TRBD1. J was trimmed by 8 bases and V by 4 bases; bases with no gene match: 9. Germline CDR1 reads SGHRS; CDR2 reads YFSETQ. The CDR3 contains 15 residues. The CDR3 DNA follows: TGCGCCAGCAGCCCGGGACAGGGGGCGGCGTTAGAAGCTTTCTTT. Its protein product is CASSPGQGAALEAFF.

This clone came up a few times. The chain couples TRBV27 to TRBJ1-1; 7 nucleotides agree with TRBD1. With 2 bases clipped from V and 4 bases from J, the junction kept 7 bases outside the gene matches. The CDR3 covers 15 residues. Germline loops: CDR1 MNHEY, CDR2 SMNVEV (reference sequence). The CDR3, as DNA: TGTGCCAGCAGTTTAAGAGGGGGCGTGGCCACTGAAGCTTTCTTT. This encodes CASSLRGGVATEAFF.

The chain uses TRBV5-1 and TRBJ2-7; no clear D. Germline V gene data show CDR1 as SGHRS and CDR2 as YFSETQ. V was clipped by 1 base and J by 2 bases, with 4 bases between them. CDR3 length equals 12 residues. CDR3 DNA: TGCGCCAGCAGCTTGTCTGCCTACGAGCAGTACTTC. Translating it yields CASSLSAYEQYF.

This clone was seen a handful of times. The V gene is TRBV2, the J gene TRBJ2-7, with D possibly matching TRBD1 (6 bases). The CDR3 has 12 amino acids. Trimming took off 10 bases at V and 2 bases at J, with 12 bases between the two ends. Germline V gene sequence: CDR1 SNHLY, CDR2 FYNNEI. The DNA of the CDR3 is TGTGCCACTCAGGACAGTACCTACGAGCAGTACTTC. This encodes CATQDSTYEQYF.

J is TRBJ2-1 and V is TRBV7-2; 7 bases line up with TRBD1. V shed 0 bases and J 6 bases; nucleotides not matched to a gene: 5. The CDR3 is 15 amino acids. Per the germline V gene, CDR1 is SGHTA and CDR2 is FQGNSA. The CDR3 spells CASSLAPGTVNEQFF. DNA for the CDR3: TGTGCCAGCAGCTTAGCGCCAGGGACAGTCAATGAGCAGTTCTTC.

The rearrangement uses TRBV10-2 and TRBJ2-1; tentative D call: TRBD2 (6 bases). CDR1 is WSHSY and CDR2 is SAAADI in the germline V gene. This CDR3 comprises 16 residues. The V end was cut by 2 bases, the J end by 8 bases, with 19 bases between. CDR3 DNA sequence: TGCGCCAGCAGTGAGCCATCCCCGACTAGAAGTGATGAGCAGTTCTTC. The encoded protein is CASSEPSPTRSDEQFF.

The chain links TRBV11-3 to TRBJ2-3; 10 positions match TRBD1. J gave up 6 bases and V 5 bases, and 5 bases lay outside the gene matches. The CDR3 is 14 amino acids. Per germline, CDR1 SGHNT and CDR2 YENEEA. CDR3 sequence: CASSPRQGADTQYF. CDR3 nucleotides: TGTGCCAGCAGCCCTAGACAGGGGGCGGATACGCAGTATTTT.

This chain links TRBV18 with TRBJ2-3; TRBD1 is a possible D gene (5 bases). This CDR3 region has 18 residues. Trimming stripped 2 bases from V and 0 bases from J, with 18 bases between. CDR1 and CDR2 (germline): KGHSH, LQKENI. The CDR3 nucleotides read TGTGCCAGCTCACCAGAGACAGCCTACTATACAAGCACAGATACGCAGTATTTT. Its translation: CASSPETAYYTSTDTQYF.

The gene calls are TRBV12-2 and TRBJ1-2. TRBV12-2 is classified as a pseudogene. This CDR3 contains 15 residues. CDR3 sequence: CASRLARGGGYGYTF. The CDR3 DNA follows: TGTGCAAGTCGCTTAGCGCGGGGGGGCGGGTATGGCTACACCTTC.

V usage is TRBV7-6 and J usage is TRBJ2-1, with 7 bases matching TRBD2. The germline gives CDR1 SGHVS, CDR2 FNYEAQ. The V gene end was trimmed by 1 base and the J gene end by 0 bases; junction bases not matched to a gene: 3. The CDR3 length is 16 residues. Written as DNA, the CDR3 is TGTGCCAGCAGCTTAGTCGGGGGGAGCTCCTACAATGAGCAGTTCTTC. Residues: CASSLVGGSSYNEQFF.

The chain is built from TRBV11-2 and TRBJ1-1; 7 bases match TRBD1. CDR1 is SGHAT, CDR2 FQNNGV, per germline. The CDR3 sequence is 16 residues long. After removal of 5 bases from V and 4 bases from J, the junction contained 13 bases not matched to a gene. CDR3 sequence (DNA): TGTGCCAGCAGCGTGAGACAGGGACTCCCGACCACTGAAGCTTTCTTT. Amino acids: CASSVRQGLPTTEAFF.

This clone turned up a few times. V usage is TRBV7-8 and J usage is TRBJ2-1; 13 bases match TRBD2. This CDR3 comprises 18 residues. V shed 5 bases, J shed 3 bases, and the junction held 10 bases outside the gene matches. Germline CDR1 is SGHVS and CDR2 is FQNEAQ. Here the CDR3 reads CASSPGTSGVPRYNEQFF. The CDR3 DNA follows: TGTGCCAGCAGCCCCGGGACTAGCGGGGTCCCTCGCTACAATGAGCAGTTCTTC.

This clone was found once. The rearrangement links TRBV6-1 to TRBJ1-1, with D unresolved. The CDR3 length is 13 residues. Trimming shortened V by 0 bases and J by 2 bases, and 4 bases separated the two germline ends. Germline CDR1 MNHNS, CDR2 SASEGT. The DNA for the CDR3 is TGTGCCAGCAGTGAAGCCGTTAACACTGAAGCTTTCTTT. This encodes CASSEAVNTEAFF.